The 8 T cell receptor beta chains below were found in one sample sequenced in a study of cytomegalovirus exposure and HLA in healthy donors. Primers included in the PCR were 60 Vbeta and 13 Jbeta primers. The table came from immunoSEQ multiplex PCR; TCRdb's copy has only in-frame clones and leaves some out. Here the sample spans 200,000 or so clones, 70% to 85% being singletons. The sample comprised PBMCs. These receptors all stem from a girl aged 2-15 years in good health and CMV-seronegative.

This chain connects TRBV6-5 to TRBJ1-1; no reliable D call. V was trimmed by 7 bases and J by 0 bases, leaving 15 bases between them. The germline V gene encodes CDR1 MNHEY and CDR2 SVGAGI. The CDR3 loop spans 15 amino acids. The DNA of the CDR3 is TGTGCCAGCACCCCAGCCGGGTCCATGAACACTGAAGCTTTCTTT. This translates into CASTPAGSMNTEAFF.

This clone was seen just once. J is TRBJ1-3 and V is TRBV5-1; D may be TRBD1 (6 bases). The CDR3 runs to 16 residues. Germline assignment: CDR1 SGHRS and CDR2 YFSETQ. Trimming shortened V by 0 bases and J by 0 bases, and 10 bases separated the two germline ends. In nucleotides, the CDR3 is TGCGCCAGCAGCTTGGAAGGGGGAAGCTCTGGAAACACCATATATTTT. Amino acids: CASSLEGGSSGNTIYF. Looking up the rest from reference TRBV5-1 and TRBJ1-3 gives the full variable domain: KAGVTQTPRYLIKTRGQQVTLSCSPISGHRSVSWYQQTPGQGLQFLFEYFSETQRNKGNFPGRFSGRQFSNSRSEMNVSTLELGDSALYLCASSLEGGSSGNTIYFGEGSWLTVV.

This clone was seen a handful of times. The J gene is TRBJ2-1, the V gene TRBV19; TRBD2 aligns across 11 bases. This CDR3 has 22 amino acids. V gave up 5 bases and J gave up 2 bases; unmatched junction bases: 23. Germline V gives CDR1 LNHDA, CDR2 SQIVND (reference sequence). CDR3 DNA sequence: TGTGCCAGTAGTCTCCGTTCGCCGGGACTAACACTTAGCGGGAGGGCCTACAATGAGCAGTTCTTC. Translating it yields CASSLRSPGLTLSGRAYNEQFF.

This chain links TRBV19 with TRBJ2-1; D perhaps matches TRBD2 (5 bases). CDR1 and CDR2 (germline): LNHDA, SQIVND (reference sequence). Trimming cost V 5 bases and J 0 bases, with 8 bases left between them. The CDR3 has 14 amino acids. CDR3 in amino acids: CASSAGSSYNEQFF. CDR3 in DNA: TGTGCCAGTAGTGCGGGCAGCTCCTACAATGAGCAGTTCTTC. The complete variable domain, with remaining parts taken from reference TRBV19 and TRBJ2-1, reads DGGITQSPKYLFRKEGQNVTLSCEQNLNHDAMYWYRQDPGQGLRLIYYSQIVNDFQKGDIAEGYSVSREKKESFPLTVTSAQKNPTAFYLCASSAGSSYNEQFFGPGTRLTVL.

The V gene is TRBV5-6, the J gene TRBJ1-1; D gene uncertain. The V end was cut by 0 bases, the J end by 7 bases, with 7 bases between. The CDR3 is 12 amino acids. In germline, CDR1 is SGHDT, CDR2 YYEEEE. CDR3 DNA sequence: TGTGCCAGCAGCTTGGCCTCCTTTGAAGCTTTCTTT. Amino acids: CASSLASFEAFF.

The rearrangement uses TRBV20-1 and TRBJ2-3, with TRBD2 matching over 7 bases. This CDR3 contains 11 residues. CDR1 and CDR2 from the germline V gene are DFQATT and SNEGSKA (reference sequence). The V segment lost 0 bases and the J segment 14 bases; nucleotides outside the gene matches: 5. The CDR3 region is CSARDPGGAYF. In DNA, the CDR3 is TGCAGTGCTAGAGATCCGGGGGGTGCGTATTTT.

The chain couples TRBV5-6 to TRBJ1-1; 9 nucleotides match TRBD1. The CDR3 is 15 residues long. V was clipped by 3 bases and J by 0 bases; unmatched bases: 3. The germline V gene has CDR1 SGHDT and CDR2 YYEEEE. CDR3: CASSSGTGLNTEAFF. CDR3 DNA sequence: TGTGCCAGCAGCTCCGGGACAGGGTTGAACACTGAAGCTTTCTTT.

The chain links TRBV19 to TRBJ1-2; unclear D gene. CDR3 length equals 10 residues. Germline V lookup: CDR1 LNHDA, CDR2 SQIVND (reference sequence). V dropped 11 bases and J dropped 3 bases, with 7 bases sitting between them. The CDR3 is CASGDYGYTF. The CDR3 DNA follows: TGTGCCTCGGGAGACTATGGCTACACCTTC.